This TCR beta chain is from a study of blood T cell repertoires in COVID-19. For the study at large: The origin of the acute and convalescent COVID-19 samples was the United States, Italy and Spain. The cDNA or gDNA used as material had been derived from T cells, B-cell-depleted T cells, or PBMCs.

The CDR3 extends over 11 amino acids. Germline V lookup: CDR1 SNHLY, CDR2 FYNNEI. V lost 7 bases and J 7 bases, leaving 10 bases between the germline ends. Per the original data handling: Cell counts per sample came from amplifying reference gene primers. Assay: immunoSEQ multiplex PCR; the TCRdb copy retains only in-frame clones and omits some. The DNA gave D and trimming, while V, J and clone size come from that table. The sample has 350,000 to 450,000 clones; around 90% are singletons. This chain links TRBV2 with TRBJ1-2, with D possibly matching TRBD1 (6 bases). The receptor was isolated from a human donor in a cohort sampled during active COVID-19. The material sequenced was peripheral blood. The CDR3 DNA sequence: TGTGCCAGCATAGGGGGTCGTGGCTACACCTTC. This gives the protein CASIGGRGYTF.